This TCR beta chain was identified during a study of regulatory T cells in long-lasting Graves disease. Time point reported: persistent/refractory GD, antithyroid drugs over 5 years with positive TRAb. The TCR library was prepared using RNA isolated from PBMCs. Diagnosing Graves' disease relied on the American Thyroid Association guidelines. EDTA tubes received approximately 10 milliliters of collected peripheral blood. Both iRepertoire HTBI primers and Arm-PCR of CDR3 regions were used to build the TCR beta libraries. TCRdb analysed the multiplex PCR reads with MiXCR anew, one entry per CDR3 protein. The data contain fewer than 450,000 distinct CDR3 sequences, around 20% of them singletons. With respect to this clonotype: Its specificity is unknown.

Study-level findings and limits: Persistent disease exhibited a predilection for TRBV28, TRBJ1-2 and TRBJ2-5. Small sample size may have lowered accuracy.

The junction had 2 bases not matched to a gene; V was cut back by 8 bases and J by 4 bases. The germline V gene has CDR1 SGHAT and CDR2 FQNNGV. This CDR3 has 12 amino acids. This specimen consisted of peripheral blood mononuclear cells (PBMCs), obtained when the disease was refractory, from a patient treated with antithyroid drugs. The clonotype comes from a female donor with Graves disease. The rearrangement uses TRBV11-2 and TRBJ2-7; 10 bases are a match to TRBD1. The CDR3 nucleotides are TGTGCCAGCCCGGGACAGGGGTACGAGCAGTACTTC. It specifies CASPGQGYEQYF.